This T cell receptor beta chain came from a study of CD8 T cells in Susac syndrome. Regarding the study as a whole: Regarding the TCR sequencing and HLA analysis, the study admitted that a relatively small number of individuals were involved.

The germline gives CDR1 KGHSH, CDR2 LQKENI. This CDR3 has 16 residues. The V gene lost 2 bases and the J gene lost 4 bases, with 15 bases spanning the gap. Details on this clonotype: As yet, its antigen is unknown.

RNA was extracted with the RNeasy kit, and a quantity of about 0.45 to 1 ug was reverse transcribed using random hexamers. An immunoSEQ multiplex PCR amplified TCR beta CDR3 over 54 Vbeta and 13 Jbeta. In TCRdb, the immunoSEQ multiplex PCR reads were re-called with MiXCR into one record per CDR3 protein. The data contain about 180,000 distinct CDR3 sequences, 93% of them singletons. Sequencing used CD4+ T cells from PBMCs. The chain is built from TRBV18 and TRBJ1-3, with a possible D match to TRBD1 (5 bases). This clonotype was sampled from a human donor with multiple sclerosis. The CDR3 region has the DNA TGTGCCAGCTCACCAATGGGTCAGGGCTCCGGAAACACCATATATTTT. Residues: CASSPMGQGSGNTIYF.